The present T cell receptor beta chain was sequenced within a study of OX40 agonist ivuxolimab in advanced cancers. Turning to the study itself: The treatment was a fully human IgG2 OX40 agonist, ivuxolimab. Patients undergoing dose escalation presented with hepatocellular carcinoma, melanoma, renal cell or head and neck cancer.

With respect to this clone: Antigen: not known.

This CDR3 region has 15 residues. Germline CDR1 is LNHDA and CDR2 is SQIVND (reference sequence). Trimming pared 7 bases from V and 1 base from J, leaving 14 bases between. With baseline, cycle 4 day 1, and cycle 7 day 1 as timepoints, blood was sampled. Repertoires were generated with immunoSEQ multiplex PCR, while TCRdb's copy carries only in-frame clones and drops some. The sample shows roughly 43,000 clones, roughly four fifths of them seen only once. Findings of the study overall: At 0.1-3.0 mg/kg, partial responders had clonal expansion among the lowest observed.

The V gene is TRBV19, the J gene TRBJ1-5, with TRBD1 as a possible D gene (5 bases). This receptor was taken from an adult with an advanced solid tumor such as melanoma, head and neck, liver or kidney cancer. The specimen was CD4+ or CD8+ T cells sorted from blood, collected in a trial of the OX40 agonist ivuxolimab. CDR3 DNA sequence: TGTGCCAGTACCCCGGGGGGGACCAGCAATCAGCCCCAGCATTTT. Translating gives CASTPGGTSNQPQHF. The complete variable domain, with remaining parts taken from reference TRBV19 and TRBJ1-5, reads DGGITQSPKYLFRKEGQNVTLSCEQNLNHDAMYWYRQDPGQGLRLIYYSQIVNDFQKGDIAEGYSVSREKKESFPLTVTSAQKNPTAFYLCASTPGGTSNQPQHFGDGTRLSIL.